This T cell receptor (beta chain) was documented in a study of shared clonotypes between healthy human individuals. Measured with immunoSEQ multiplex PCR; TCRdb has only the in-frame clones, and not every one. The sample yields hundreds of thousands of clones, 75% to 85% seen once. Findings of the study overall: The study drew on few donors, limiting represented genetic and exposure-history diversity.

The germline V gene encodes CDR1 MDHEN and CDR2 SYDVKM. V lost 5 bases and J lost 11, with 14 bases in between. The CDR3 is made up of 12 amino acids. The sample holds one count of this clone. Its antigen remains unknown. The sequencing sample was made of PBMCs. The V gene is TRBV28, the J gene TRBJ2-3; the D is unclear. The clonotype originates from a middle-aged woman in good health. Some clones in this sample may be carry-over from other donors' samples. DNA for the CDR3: TGTGCCAGCAGTCTTGCTCGATTGGGGCAGTATTTT. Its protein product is CASSLARLGQYF.